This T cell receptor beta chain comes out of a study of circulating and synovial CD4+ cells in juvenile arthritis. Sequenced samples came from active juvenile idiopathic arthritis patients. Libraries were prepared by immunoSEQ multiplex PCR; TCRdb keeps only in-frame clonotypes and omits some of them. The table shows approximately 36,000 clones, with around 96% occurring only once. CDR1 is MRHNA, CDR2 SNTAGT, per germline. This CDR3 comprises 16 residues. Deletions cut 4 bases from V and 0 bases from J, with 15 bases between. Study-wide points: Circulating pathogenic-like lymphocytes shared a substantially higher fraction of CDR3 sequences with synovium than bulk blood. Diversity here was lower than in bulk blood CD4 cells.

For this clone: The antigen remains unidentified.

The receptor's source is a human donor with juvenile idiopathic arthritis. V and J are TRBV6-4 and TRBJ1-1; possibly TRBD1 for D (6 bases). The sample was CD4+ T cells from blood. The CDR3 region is CASSACVGHLNTEAFF. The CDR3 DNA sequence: TGTGCCAGCAGTGCTTGTGTGGGACACTTGAACACTGAAGCTTTCTTT.